These 32 T cell receptor beta chains share one sample of origin, sequenced in a study of cytomegalovirus exposure and HLA in healthy donors (dated by TCRdb to about 2017). The library was prepared using the immunoSEQ multiplex PCR assay. TCRdb obtained this table from immuneACCESS and retained in-frame rearrangements with V and J assigned. These tables miss some clones; where compared with another copy, unresolved V genes account for less than half of the shortfall, and the remainder is unexplained. Here the sample has about 72,000 clones; 94% occur a single time. Together, the top ten hold approximately 0.59% of the sample. Sequenced material: PBMCs. These TCRs come from a woman aged 18-29 years in good health and CMV-seronegative.

The chain joins TRBV7-3 to TRBJ2-3, with D perhaps matching TRBD1 (6 bases). Germline V CDR1 and CDR2: SGHTA, FQGTGA. The CDR3 loop spans 14 amino acids. V lost 5 bases, J lost 0 bases, and 9 bases lay in between. The CDR3 loop reads CASSPGTSTDTQYF. The CDR3 nucleotides read TGTGCCAGCAGCCCCGGGACAAGCACAGATACGCAGTATTTT.

The chain links TRBV6-5 to TRBJ2-3; D unresolved. Trimming shortened V by 6 bases and J by 2 bases, and 15 bases separated the two germline ends. The germline V gene has CDR1 MNHEY and CDR2 SVGAGI. This CDR3 has 15 residues. DNA of the CDR3: TGTGCCAGCAGCCGTTACGGGTTGGACACAGATACGCAGTATTTT. It translates to CASSRYGLDTDTQYF.

V gene TRBV7-3 combines with J gene TRBJ2-7; TRBD1 aligns across 10 bases. Losses at the gene ends were 0 bases for V and 3 bases for J; bases not matched to a gene: 2. The germline V gene encodes CDR1 SGHTA and CDR2 FQGTGA. CDR3 size: 15 residues. CDR3 bases: TGTGCCAGCAGCTTAACTGGGACAGGGGTCTACGAGCAGTACTTC. It translates to CASSLTGTGVYEQYF.

This chain joins TRBV5-4 and TRBJ2-3, with 8 bases matching TRBD2. This CDR3 has 15 amino acids. Trimming at V came to 2 bases and at J to 0 bases, leaving 2 bases not matched to a gene. Per the germline V gene, CDR1 is SGHNT and CDR2 is YYREEE (reference sequence). DNA of the CDR3: TGTGCCAGCAGCTTAGCGGGGGAGAGCACAGATACGCAGTATTTT. Translation gives CASSLAGESTDTQYF.

This chain links TRBV11-2 with TRBJ2-3; TRBD1 matches 8 bases. Trimming cost V 5 bases and J 12 bases; bases outside gene matches: 7. Germline CDR1 and CDR2: SGHAT and FQNNGV. This CDR3 has 12 residues. CDR3 amino acids: CASSVDRGLQYF. In DNA form, the CDR3 reads TGTGCCAGCAGCGTCGACAGGGGTCTTCAGTATTTT.

J is TRBJ2-1 and V is TRBV19; the D is unclear. The CDR3 runs 15 residues. The ends were cut back, 2 bases at V and 3 bases at J, with 11 bases in the middle. The germline V gene has CDR1 LNHDA and CDR2 SQIVND (reference sequence). CDR3 bases: TGTGCCAGTAGTATACGTAGCTTTGACTACAATGAGCAGTTCTTC. Protein: CASSIRSFDYNEQFF.

The chain links TRBV9 to TRBJ1-2; D gene uncertain. V lost 2 bases to trimming and J lost 2 bases, with 19 bases between them. The CDR3 covers 17 residues. Germline assignment: CDR1 SGDLS and CDR2 YYNGEE. The CDR3 reads CASSVLPGVRSNYGYTF. Here the CDR3 DNA reads TGTGCCAGCAGCGTCTTGCCCGGGGTCAGGTCGAACTATGGCTACACCTTC.

The rearrangement links TRBV6-1 to TRBJ1-3; possible D gene TRBD1, 5 bases. The CDR3 is 15 residues long. Trimming removed 6 bases at V and 3 bases at J, with 15 bases between. CDR1 and CDR2 (germline): MNHNS, SASEGT. The DNA of the CDR3 is TGTGCCAGCAGGGAATCAGGGTTGGGTGGAAACACCATATATTTT. Its translation is CASRESGLGGNTIYF.

The gene calls are TRBV7-9 and TRBJ2-1; 7 nucleotides agree with TRBD2. The CDR3 is 15 amino acids. Germline V CDR1 and CDR2: SEHNR, FQNEAQ (reference sequence). The V segment lost 7 bases and the J segment 4 bases; nucleotides outside the gene matches: 10. The CDR3 here is CASKEPGGTYNEQFF. CDR3 sequence (DNA): TGTGCCAGCAAGGAACCGGGGGGTACATACAATGAGCAGTTCTTC.

This clone was detected only once. The gene calls are TRBV28 and TRBJ2-7; 10 bases agree with TRBD1. Trimming cost V 4 bases and J 3 bases; bases outside gene matches: 15. In germline, CDR1 is MDHEN, CDR2 SYDVKM. CDR3 length: 18 amino acids. DNA for the CDR3: TGTGCCAGCAGTTCCCACTCTCGACCGGGACAGGGGCACTACGAGCAGTACTTC. This gives the protein CASSSHSRPGQGHYEQYF.

This clone was seen only once. V and J are TRBV7-2 and TRBJ2-5; tentative D call: TRBD2 (7 bases). V lost 3 bases to trimming and J lost 4 bases, with 15 bases between them. Germline V gene sequence: CDR1 SGHTA, CDR2 FQGNSA. The CDR3 sequence is 15 residues long. CDR3 in amino acids: CASSFAWGGRETQYF. The CDR3 bases are TGTGCCAGCAGCTTTGCGTGGGGGGGCCGAGAGACCCAGTACTTC.

This clone was seen a single time. Other DNA sequences in the sample encode the same CDR3. The J gene is TRBJ1-2, the V gene TRBV2; no definite D call. This CDR3 has 13 amino acids. Germline CDR1 is SNHLY and CDR2 is FYNNEI. V lost 3 bases to trimming and J lost 4 bases, with 9 bases between them. This CDR3 reads CASSEARGYGYTF. CDR3 DNA: TGTGCCAGCAGTGAGGCCCGTGGCTATGGCTACACCTTC.

With respect to this clone: Compared with germline, one end of the junction differs, possibly owing to a read error. This chain uses TRBV7-3 with TRBJ2-2, with D maybe TRBD2 (5 bases). CDR3 size: 15 residues. Germline CDR1 SGHTA, CDR2 FQGTGA. The CDR3 coding sequence is TGTGCCAGCAGCTCCATCGGTTACGAACACCGGGGAGCTGTTTTT. This translates into CASSSIGYEHRGAVF.

The V call is TRBV14, the J call TRBJ1-2, with 8 positions matching TRBD1. This CDR3 region has 14 residues. CDR1 is SGHDN, CDR2 FVKESK, per germline. With 2 bases clipped from V and 4 bases from J, the junction kept 3 bases outside the gene matches. The CDR3, as DNA: TGTGCCAGCAGCCAAACCGGGACAGGCTATGGCTACACCTTC. It specifies CASSQTGTGYGYTF.

CDR3 in DNA: TGTGCCAGCAGCCCAGGACTAGCAGTATCAGATACGCAGTATTTT. This codes for CASSPGLAVSDTQYF. This sequence joins TRBV9 and TRBJ2-3; 8 bases agree with TRBD2. The CDR3 loop spans 15 amino acids. Trimming took 4 bases from V and 4 from J; bases not matched to a gene: 8. The V gene's germline CDR1 is SGDLS and CDR2 YYNGEE.

The chain uses TRBV27 and TRBJ2-7; 10 nucleotides align to TRBD2. V trimming: 5 bases; J trimming: 2 bases; junction bases outside the gene matches: 9. The CDR3 totals 16 residues. CDR1 is MNHEY and CDR2 is SMNVEV in the germline V gene (reference sequence). The CDR3, as DNA: TGTGCCAGCAGTCCTATTTCAGCGGGGGGGCCCTACGAGCAGTACTTC. It translates to CASSPISAGGPYEQYF.

V and J are TRBV6-5 and TRBJ1-2; D unresolved. CDR1 and CDR2 (germline): MNHEY, SVGAGI. V was clipped by 2 bases and J by 7 bases, with 8 bases between them. The CDR3 is made up of 12 amino acids. The CDR3 bases are TGTGCCAGCAGTTACCGAGGAGGTGGCTACACCTTC. It yields the protein CASSYRGGGYTF.

This rearrangement joins TRBV6-1 to TRBJ1-1; TRBD1 matches at 7 bases. Germline trimming cut 10 bases from V and 4 bases from J; bases unmatched to any gene: 9. The CDR3 has 13 residues. CDR1 and CDR2 (germline): MNHNS, SASEGT. The CDR3 DNA reads TGTGCCACCTTCTATGGGACAGCCACTGAAGCTTTCTTT. Protein product: CATFYGTATEAFF.

The V gene is TRBV19, the J gene TRBJ1-2; D is ambiguous. CDR3 size: 14 residues. V was pared by 3 bases and J by 3 bases, with 11 bases between. The V gene's germline CDR1 is LNHDA and CDR2 SQIVND (reference sequence). DNA of the CDR3: TGTGCCAGTAGTATTTCCAGACTCGACTATGGCTACACCTTC. Protein: CASSISRLDYGYTF.

The chain links TRBV5-4 to TRBJ2-3; a weak D match, TRBD1 (5 bases). The CDR3 consists of 16 residues. Trimming pared 2 bases from V and 1 base from J, leaving 14 bases between. CDR1 and CDR2 from the germline V gene are SGHNT and YYREEE (reference sequence). CDR3 sequence (DNA): TGTGCCAGCAGCTTAGGGGCAGGGTCTGGCACAGATACGCAGTATTTT. Protein: CASSLGAGSGTDTQYF.

CDR3 sequence: CARRISGGGGQYF. The DNA for the CDR3 is TGTGCCAGAAGGATCAGCGGGGGGGGCGGGCAGTATTTT. V gene TRBV2 combines with J gene TRBJ2-3, with 10 bases fitting TRBD2. The germline V gene has CDR1 SNHLY and CDR2 FYNNEI. This CDR3 region has 13 residues. V gave up 9 bases and J gave up 11 bases; unmatched junction bases: 11.

This chain uses TRBV9 with TRBJ1-3, with D possibly being TRBD1 (6 bases). Germline CDR1 is SGDLS and CDR2 is YYNGEE. CDR3 length: 16 residues. Trimming removed 4 bases from V and 4 bases from J, with 18 bases in between. CDR3 sequence: CASSPQPGTSGNTIYF. The CDR3 DNA is TGTGCCAGCAGCCCTCAGCCTGGGACATCCGGAAACACCATATATTTT. The full variable domain, with the rest looked up from reference TRBV9 and TRBJ1-3, is DSGVTQTPKHLITATGQRVTLRCSPRSGDLSVYWYQQSLDQGLQFLIQYYNGEERAKGNILERFSAQQFPDLHSELNLSSLELGDSALYFCASSPQPGTSGNTIYFGEGSWLTVV.

V is TRBV28 and J is TRBJ2-1, with TRBD2 matching over 15 bases. In germline, CDR1 is MDHEN, CDR2 SYDVKM. V shed 6 bases and J 4 bases; nucleotides not matched to a gene: 4. This CDR3 has 16 residues. The chain's CDR3 is CASRPGLAGGYNEQFF. The CDR3 DNA reads as TGTGCCAGCAGGCCAGGACTAGCGGGGGGGTACAATGAGCAGTTCTTC.

V and J are TRBV13 and TRBJ1-1; a weak D match, TRBD1 (6 bases). The length of the CDR3 is 14 residues. Germline V CDR1 and CDR2: PRHDT, FYEKMQ (reference sequence). Trimming cost V 5 bases and J 4 bases, with 14 bases left between them. CDR3 sequence: CASSLNRVRTEAFF. CDR3 in DNA: TGTGCCAGCAGCCTGAACAGGGTTCGCACTGAAGCTTTCTTT.

J is TRBJ1-2 and V is TRBV5-6; no definite D call. The V end lost 4 bases, the J end lost 6 bases, and 10 bases lay between the germline ends. The CDR3 consists of 12 residues. Germline lookup yields CDR1 SGHDT and CDR2 YYEEEE. The CDR3 nucleotides read TGTGCCAGCAGCCGTTCTTATGATGGCTACACCTTC. It codes for CASSRSYDGYTF.

V is TRBV7-8 and J is TRBJ1-2, with 8 bases fitting TRBD1. V shed 1 base, J shed 1 base, and the junction held 2 bases outside the gene matches. There are 15 residues in the CDR3. Germline V gene sequence: CDR1 SGHVS, CDR2 FQNEAQ. The CDR3 here is CASSLGTGLNYGYTF. The CDR3 DNA follows: TGTGCCAGCAGCTTAGGGACAGGGCTTAACTATGGCTACACCTTC.

This chain connects TRBV5-4 to TRBJ2-5; weak D call: TRBD1 (5 bases). This CDR3 region has 14 residues. With 0 bases removed from V and 1 base from J, the gap between germline ends came to 7 bases. The germline V gene encodes CDR1 SGHNT and CDR2 YYREEE (reference sequence). The DNA of the CDR3 is TGTGCCAGCAGCTTGGGACAGAGCCAAGAGACCCAGTACTTC. This codes for CASSLGQSQETQYF.

The chain uses TRBV6-6 and TRBJ1-2; tentatively, D is TRBD1 (6 bases). Germline CDR1 is MNHNY and CDR2 is SVGAGI (reference sequence). The CDR3 is 14 residues long. The V and J ends lost 2 bases and 4 bases respectively, with 11 bases between them. CDR3 coding DNA: TGTGCCAGCAGTTACGAAGGACAGCTCTATGGCTACACCTTC. Translating gives CASSYEGQLYGYTF.

The chain recombines TRBV5-1 with TRBJ2-7, with 9 bases identical to TRBD1. CDR3 length: 16 amino acids. Germline-derived CDR1 and CDR2 are SGHRS and YFSETQ. The ends lost 0 bases at V and 4 bases at J; junction bases unmatched: 8. CDR3 region: CASSLGGQGRPYEQYF. CDR3 sequence (DNA): TGCGCCAGCAGCTTGGGAGGACAGGGGCGACCTTACGAGCAGTACTTC.

This chain connects TRBV7-2 to TRBJ2-7, with 8 bases that match TRBD1. The J segment lost 4 bases and the V segment lost 4 bases, leaving 6 bases of the junction unmatched. The CDR3 runs 14 residues. The germline V gene has CDR1 SGHTA and CDR2 FQGNSA. The CDR3 DNA reads TGTGCCAGCAGCTCGGGACAGGAAATATACGAGCAGTACTTC. This encodes CASSSGQEIYEQYF.

The genes are TRBV2 and TRBJ2-5; 9 bases are a match to TRBD2. CDR3 length: 15 residues. Losses at the gene ends were 7 bases for V and 1 base for J; bases not matched to a gene: 7. The germline CDR1 and CDR2 sequences are SNHLY and FYNNEI. The CDR3 loop reads CASNWASGAQETQYF. The CDR3, as DNA: TGTGCCAGCAATTGGGCTAGCGGGGCCCAAGAGACCCAGTACTTC.

This clone has just one count. The chain carries TRBV27 and TRBJ2-2, with a tentative D call TRBD1 (5 bases). The germline V and J ends were trimmed by 5 bases and 0 bases, with 13 bases remaining between them. Germline values: CDR1 MNHEY, CDR2 SMNVEV (reference sequence). CDR3 length: 16 amino acids. In DNA form, the CDR3 reads TGTGCCAGCAGTACTAATTCAGGGACGAACACCGGGGAGCTGTTTTTT. This codes for CASSTNSGTNTGELFF.